Following are 14 T cell receptor beta chains from one sample sequenced in a study of OX40 agonist ivuxolimab in advanced cancers. This table comes from immunoSEQ multiplex PCR, and its TCRdb copy is limited to in-frame clones, with some not included. The sample yields some 41,000 clones, roughly 86% seen once. The sample consisted of CD4+ or CD8+ T cells sorted from blood, taken in a trial of the OX40 agonist ivuxolimab. The receptor set was obtained from an adult with an advanced solid tumor such as melanoma, head and neck, liver or kidney cancer.

Here the CDR3 DNA reads TGCGCCAGCAGTGAGGATGGGGCTGCCTCAAAACTGTTTTTT. Translation gives CASSEDGAASKLFF. This chain joins TRBV10-1 and TRBJ1-4, with D maybe TRBD1 (5 bases). Trimming pared 2 bases from V and 10 bases from J, leaving 14 bases between. CDR3 size: 14 residues. Germline values: CDR1 WNHNN, CDR2 SYGVQD (reference sequence).

The chain recombines TRBV30 with TRBJ2-1, with D possibly being TRBD1 or TRBD2 (5 bases each). The V gene lost 3 bases and the J gene lost 1 base, with 16 bases spanning the gap. Germline CDR1 is GTSNPN and CDR2 is SVGIG (reference sequence). The CDR3 totals 16 residues. The CDR3, as DNA: TGTGCCTGGAGGAAGGGGCTAGGAGGTTCCTACAATGAGCAGTTCTTC. Translated, it gives CAWRKGLGGSYNEQFF.

This clone was detected once. V is TRBV6-1 and J is TRBJ2-7; 10 positions match TRBD1. V lost 5 bases to trimming and J lost 1 base; unmatched junction nucleotides: 5. The CDR3 covers 15 residues. The germline V gene has CDR1 MNHNS and CDR2 SASEGT. The CDR3 sequence: CASSPRDRGSYEQYF. The CDR3 bases are TGTGCCAGCAGTCCCCGGGACAGGGGTTCCTACGAGCAGTACTTC.

The chain has TRBV10-3 and TRBJ1-1, with a tentative D call TRBD1 (6 bases). The CDR3 runs 13 residues. Germline V lookup: CDR1 ENHRY, CDR2 SYGVKD. Trimming shortened V by 6 bases and J by 8 bases, and 16 bases separated the two germline ends. CDR3 DNA: TGTGCCATCAGATCTGGACAGAAGGAGGAAGCTTTCTTT. Encoded protein: CAIRSGQKEEAFF.

The gene calls are TRBV1 and TRBJ2-6. TRBV1 is tagged as a pseudogene. CDR3 length equals 17 residues. The CDR3 region is CTSRKGCAQSRANVLTF. The CDR3 nucleotides read TGCACCAGCAGAAAAGGGTGTGCACAAAGTCGGGCCAACGTCCTGACTTTC.

V gene TRBV7-3 combines with J gene TRBJ2-5; tentatively, D is TRBD2 (6 bases). CDR3 length: 13 amino acids. The germline V gene has CDR1 SGHTA and CDR2 FQGTGA. The germline V and J ends were trimmed by 5 bases and 5 bases, with 12 bases remaining between them. CDR3 amino acids: CASSPGGAETQYF. The CDR3 DNA follows: TGTGCCAGCAGCCCAGGAGGGGCGGAGACCCAGTACTTC.

The genes are TRBV21-1 and TRBJ1-3. TRBV21-1 is designated a pseudogene. CDR3 length equals 16 residues. The CDR3 region has the DNA TGTGCCACCTCTTTAGGACACTCCAGGGACGGAAACACCATATATTTT. It is translated as CATSLGHSRDGNTIYF.

As DNA, the CDR3 is TGTGCCAGCTCACCACGGGAGGTCCCCCCTTGGGCCCAGCATTTT. Amino acids: CASSPREVPPWAQHF. This chain links TRBV18 with TRBJ1-5; D is unresolved. The length of the CDR3 is 15 residues. Deletions cut 1 base from V and 11 bases from J, with 18 bases between. Germline-derived CDR1 and CDR2 are KGHSH and LQKENI.

This rearrangement joins TRBV6-5 to TRBJ2-7; 11 bases fit TRBD2. The CDR3 has 15 amino acids. The germline gives CDR1 MNHEY, CDR2 SVGAGI. The junction had 4 bases not matched to a gene; V was cut back by 2 bases and J by 4 bases. This chain's CDR3 is CASSYAGTSGYEQYF. In nucleotides, the CDR3 is TGTGCCAGCAGTTACGCCGGGACTAGCGGTTACGAGCAGTACTTC.

V is TRBV11-3 and J is TRBJ2-2; D gene uncertain. Deletions cut 2 bases from V and 4 bases from J, with 5 bases between. From germline, CDR1 is SGHNT and CDR2 YENEEA. This CDR3 has 13 residues. CDR3 sequence (DNA): TGTGCCAGCAGCTTACAAGGCACCGGGGAGCTGTTTTTT. Protein sequence: CASSLQGTGELFF.

The rearrangement links TRBV19 to TRBJ2-1; D ambiguous. Germline values: CDR1 LNHDA, CDR2 SQIVND (reference sequence). The V gene lost 5 bases and the J gene lost 5 bases, with 13 bases spanning the gap. The CDR3 length is 14 residues. The CDR3 DNA sequence: TGTGCCAGTAGTTTAACCTACCGGAACAATGAGCAGTTCTTC. Translation gives CASSLTYRNNEQFF.

The chain carries TRBV10-3 and TRBJ1-3; possible D gene TRBD1, 6 bases. Per germline, CDR1 ENHRY and CDR2 SYGVKD. This CDR3 has 15 residues. V was shortened by 3 bases and J by 7 bases, with 16 bases between the two germline ends. This CDR3 is CAISERDTGGNTIYF. In nucleotides, the CDR3 is TGTGCCATCAGTGAAAGGGACACCGGCGGGAACACCATATATTTT.

There are a few counts of this clone. This chain uses TRBV7-3 with TRBJ2-5, with 8 nucleotides matching TRBD2. Germline CDR1 reads SGHTA; CDR2 reads FQGTGA. After removal of 5 bases from V and 4 bases from J, the junction contained 12 bases not matched to a gene. The CDR3 length is 16 residues. Here the CDR3 DNA reads TGTGCCAGCAGCAAAAATAGCGGGAACTTGCGAGAGACCCAGTACTTC. It translates to CASSKNSGNLRETQYF.

The chain links TRBV2 to TRBJ2-3, with 9 bases matching TRBD2. Trimming cost V 5 bases and J 4 bases; bases outside gene matches: 7. CDR3 size: 15 residues. Germline lookup yields CDR1 SNHLY and CDR2 FYNNEI. The CDR3 bases are TGTGCCAGCAGTAAAGGAAGCGGGAGGTCAGATACGCAGTATTTT. This translates into CASSKGSGRSDTQYF.